This T cell receptor beta chain comes out of a study of monozygotic twins with inflammatory bowel disease. General study findings and limits: Other individuals had fewer clonotypes in common with IBD patients than with healthy twins, especially with disease activity. Data gave no support to a single strong signal or clonotype associated with IBD.

One entry per CDR3 protein, without DNA, is what TCRdb gives after re-calling the 5' RACE reads. This sample's clone table lists 350,000 to 550,000 distinct CDR3 sequences. The CDR3 contains 15 residues. Comments on this clonotype: Its specificity is not known.

Skipping T cell sorting, the study isolated total RNA directly from whole blood. The TCR comes from a human donor with ulcerative colitis or Crohn's disease, or a healthy co-twin of an affected twin (not recorded which). Sequencing was done on a sample of blood. V usage is TRBV12-3 or TRBV12-4 and J usage is TRBJ1-6; TCRdb picks TRBD1, but there is no DNA to check that call. The CDR3 reads CASSTGTGGYSPLHF.